This TCR beta chain originates from a study of immune heterogeneity within non-small cell lung tumors. Study information: Of all tumors, several turned out to be squamous cell carcinomas, some 10 were non-squamous carcinomas and 1 was not otherwise specified. Study outcomes and limitations: Local T-cell clonality tracked local tumor mutational burden; the correlation was moderate but significant (R around 0.31).

Many counts were recorded for this clonotype. As yet, its antigen is unknown. Per sample, around 0.55 ug of bulk tumor genomic DNA was the template used. The authors collected several far-apart biopsies from each primary tumor during surgery. These patients got curative surgery after being newly diagnosed with untreated non-small cell lung cancer. The donor pool consisted of newly diagnosed non-small cell lung cancer patients who were having surgery with curative intent. TCR beta CDR3 amplification used multiplex PCR with 32 V and 13 J primers. One entry per CDR3 protein results from TCRdb running MiXCR on the multiplex PCR reads. Counted here are about 16,000 distinct CDR3 sequences, 25% to 35% occurring once; the ten biggest clones make up 5.2%. The CDR3 contains 15 residues. Germline loops: CDR1 LNHNV, CDR2 YYDKDF (reference sequence). Trimming shortened V by 0 bases and J by 7 bases, and 13 bases separated the two germline ends.

The clonotype was recovered from a man aged 35-49 years with non-small cell lung cancer. Material for sequencing was lung tumor tissue. This sequence joins TRBV15 and TRBJ1-5, with a possible D match to TRBD1 (6 bases). The CDR3 DNA follows: TGTGCCACCAGCAGAGATTTCGGGGGCGGGCAGCCCCAGCATTTT. This sequence encodes CATSRDFGGGQPQHF.